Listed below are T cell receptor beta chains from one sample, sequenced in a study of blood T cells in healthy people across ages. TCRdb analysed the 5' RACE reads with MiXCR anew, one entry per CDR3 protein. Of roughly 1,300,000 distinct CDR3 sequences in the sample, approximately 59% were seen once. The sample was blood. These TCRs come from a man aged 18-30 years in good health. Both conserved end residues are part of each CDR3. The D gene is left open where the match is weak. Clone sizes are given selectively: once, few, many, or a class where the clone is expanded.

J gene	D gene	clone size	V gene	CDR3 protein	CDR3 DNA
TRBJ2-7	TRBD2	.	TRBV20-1	CSARARLAGGVSYEQYF	TGCAGTGCTAGAGCCCGGCTAGCGGGAGGCGTCTCCTACGAGCAGTACTTC
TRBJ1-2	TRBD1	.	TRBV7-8	CASTRTGGAGQLNYGYTF	TGTGCCAGCACCCGGACAGGGGGCGCGGGACAGTTAAACTATGGCTACACCTTC
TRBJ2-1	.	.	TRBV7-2	CASRPGGVNEQFF	TGTGCCAGCAGGCCTGGAGGGGTCAATGAGCAGTTCTTC
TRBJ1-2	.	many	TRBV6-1	CASSERDNYGYTF	TGTGCCAGCAGTGAACGGGACAACTATGGCTACACCTTC
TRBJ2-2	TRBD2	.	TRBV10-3	CAIMFTSGRATGELFF	TGTGCCATCATGTTCACTAGCGGGAGGGCCACCGGGGAGCTGTTTTTT
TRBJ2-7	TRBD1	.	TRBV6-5	CASSYSTGKWYEQYF	TGTGCCAGCAGTTACTCGACAGGGAAGTGGTACGAGCAGTACTTC
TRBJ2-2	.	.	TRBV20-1	CSAREILSSNTGELFF	TGCAGTGCCAGGGAGATCCTTTCTTCGAACACCGGGGAGCTGTTTTTT
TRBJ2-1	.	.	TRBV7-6	CASSSIRGTHSNEQFF	TGTGCCAGCAGCTCCATACGAGGGACTCATTCCAATGAGCAGTTCTTC
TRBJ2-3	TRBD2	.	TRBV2	CAGSASGGTDTQYF	TGTGCCGGCAGTGCTAGCGGGGGCACAGATACGCAGTATTTT
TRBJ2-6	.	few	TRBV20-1	CSARDYARVSGANVLTF	TGCAGTGCTAGAGATTACGCAAGGGTCTCTGGGGCCAACGTCCTGACTTTC
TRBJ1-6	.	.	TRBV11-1	CASSSRGTGSPLHF	TGTGCCAGCAGCTCCCGGGGTACCGGTTCACCCCTCCACTTT
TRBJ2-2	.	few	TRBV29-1	CSVVTANTGELFF	TGCAGCGTTGTGACCGCGAACACCGGGGAGCTGTTTTTT
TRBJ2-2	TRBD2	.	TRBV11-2	CASQRSGGNTGELFF	TGTGCCAGCCAGCGTTCGGGGGGGAACACCGGGGAGCTGTTTTTT
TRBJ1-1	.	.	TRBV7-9	CASSYRQVEAFF	TGTGCCAGCAGCTACCGACAGGTTGAAGCTTTCTTT
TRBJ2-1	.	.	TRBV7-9	CASSLGWQRHNYNEQFF	TGTGCCAGCAGCTTAGGCTGGCAGCGACATAATTACAATGAGCAGTTCTTC
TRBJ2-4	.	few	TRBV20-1	CSAFTVAGGTDIQYF	TGCAGTGCTTTTACCGTGGCTGGGGGCACGGACATTCAGTACTTC
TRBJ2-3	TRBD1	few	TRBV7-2	CASSTRRGPTDTQYF	TGTGCCAGCAGCACCCGCAGGGGGCCCACAGATACGCAGTATTTT
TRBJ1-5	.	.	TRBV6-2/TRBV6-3	CASTLTRPGQPQHF	TGTGCCAGCACCCTAACCAGACCCGGTCAGCCCCAGCATTTT
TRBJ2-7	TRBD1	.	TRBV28	CASRRFFTGDEQYF	TGTGCCAGCAGGCGATTCTTTACAGGGGACGAGCAGTACTTC
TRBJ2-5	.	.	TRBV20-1	CSAYTGLGEQYF	TGCAGTGCTTATACAGGGTTAGGTGAGCAGTACTTC
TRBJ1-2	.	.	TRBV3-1	CASSRNSEDGYTF	TGTGCCAGCAGCCGAAATTCAGAGGATGGCTACACCTTC
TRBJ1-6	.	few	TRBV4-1	CASRAAGARYSPLHF	TGCGCCAGCAGGGCCGCGGGGGCGCGGTATTCACCCCTCCACTTT
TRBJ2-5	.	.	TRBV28	CASSFGLRRVQETQYF	TGTGCCAGCAGTTTCGGGTTGAGGCGGGTCCAAGAGACCCAGTACTTC
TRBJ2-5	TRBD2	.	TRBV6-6	CASNTHGGWETQYF	TGTGCCAGCAATACCCACGGGGGGTGGGAGACCCAGTACTTC
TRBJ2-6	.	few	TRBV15	CATSGSYSGANVLTF	TGTGCCACCAGCGGCAGTTACTCTGGGGCCAACGTCCTGACTTTC
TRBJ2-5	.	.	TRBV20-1	CSANAGGVRDRETQYF	TGCAGTGCTAACGCGGGGGGCGTTAGGGACAGGGAGACCCAGTACTTC
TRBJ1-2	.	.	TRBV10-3	CAIKEETGRYGYTF	TGTGCCATCAAGGAAGAGACAGGACGTTATGGCTACACCTTC
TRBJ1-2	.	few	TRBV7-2	CASSPKGWGRLYGYTF	TGTGCCAGCAGCCCTAAGGGGTGGGGGCGTCTGTATGGCTACACCTTC
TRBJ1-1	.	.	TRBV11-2	CASSTTVVNTEAFF	TGTGCCAGCAGCACGACCGTCGTAAACACTGAAGCTTTCTTT
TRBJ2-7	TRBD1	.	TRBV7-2	CASSSDRGGGEQYF	TGTGCCAGCAGCTCGGACAGGGGGGGTGGCGAGCAGTACTTC
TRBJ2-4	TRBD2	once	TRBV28	CASTQWGLVNIQYF	TGTGCCAGCACCCAGTGGGGACTAGTCAACATTCAGTACTTC
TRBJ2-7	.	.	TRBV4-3	CASSQGWGNEQYF	TGCGCCAGCAGCCAAGGTTGGGGAAACGAGCAGTACTTC
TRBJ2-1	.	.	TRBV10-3	CAISGQGEASYNEQFF	TGTGCCATCAGTGGGCAGGGTGAGGCATCCTACAATGAGCAGTTCTTC
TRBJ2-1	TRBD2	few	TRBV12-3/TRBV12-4	CASSFSGRGGNEQFF	TGTGCCAGCAGCTTCAGCGGGAGGGGAGGCAATGAGCAGTTCTTC
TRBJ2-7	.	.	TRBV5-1	CASSLIRDGNEQYF	TGCGCCAGCAGCTTGATACGGGACGGGAACGAGCAGTACTTC
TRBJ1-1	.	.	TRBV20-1	CSALNPGYTEAFF	TGCAGTGCCCTTAACCCAGGGTACACTGAAGCTTTCTTT
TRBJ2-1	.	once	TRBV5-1	CASSLQDSPEQFF	TGCGCCAGCAGCCTACAGGACAGCCCAGAGCAGTTCTTC
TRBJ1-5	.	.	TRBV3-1	CASSRTGQGNQPQHF	TGTGCCAGCAGCCGAACAGGTCAGGGCAATCAGCCCCAGCATTTT
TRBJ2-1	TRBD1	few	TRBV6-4	CASSRSTGGEQFF	TGTGCCAGCAGCCGATCGACAGGGGGTGAGCAGTTCTTC
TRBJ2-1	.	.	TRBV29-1	CSVEQGAPSYNEQFF	TGCAGCGTTGAACAAGGGGCCCCCTCCTACAATGAGCAGTTCTTC
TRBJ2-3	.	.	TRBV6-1	CASGPGWATDTQYF	TGTGCCAGTGGACCGGGGTGGGCCACAGATACGCAGTATTTT
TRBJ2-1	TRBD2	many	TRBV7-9	CASSPSGSSYNEQFF	TGTGCCAGCAGCCCTAGCGGGAGCTCCTACAATGAGCAGTTCTTC
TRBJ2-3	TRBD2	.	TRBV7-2	CASSTRAGGYSTDTQYF	TGTGCCAGCAGCACAAGAGCGGGGGGGTACAGCACAGATACGCAGTATTTT
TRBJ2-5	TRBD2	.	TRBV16	CASSQYPTSGSQETQYF	TGTGCCAGCAGCCAATATCCGACTAGCGGAAGCCAAGAGACCCAGTACTTC
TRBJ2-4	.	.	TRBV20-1	CSARVPAEVGEQYF	TGCAGTGCTAGAGTTCCAGCGGAGGTCGGGGAGCAGTACTTC
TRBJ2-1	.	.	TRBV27	CASSLYETGVNEQFF	TGTGCCAGCAGTTTATACGAGACGGGCGTGAATGAGCAGTTCTTC
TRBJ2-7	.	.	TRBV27	CASWGATSYEQYF	TGTGCCAGCTGGGGGGCAACCTCCTACGAGCAGTACTTC
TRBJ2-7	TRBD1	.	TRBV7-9	CASSPLGTGFYEQYF	TGTGCCAGCAGCCCGCTCGGGACAGGTTTCTACGAGCAGTACTTC
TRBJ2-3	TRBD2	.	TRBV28	CASSFPRGDSSTDTQYF	TGTGCCAGCAGTTTTCCACGGGGGGACTCTAGCACAGATACGCAGTATTTT
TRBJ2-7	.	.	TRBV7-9	CADAPLSGNYYNEQYF	TGTGCGGATGCACCCCTAAGCGGTAACTACTACAATGAGCAGTACTTC
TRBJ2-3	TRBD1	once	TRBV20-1	CSARARQGVGTDTQYF	TGCAGTGCTAGAGCCCGACAGGGTGTGGGCACAGATACGCAGTATTTT
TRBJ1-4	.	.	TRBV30	CAWSVTQWGEKLFF	TGTGCCTGGAGTGTAACTCAATGGGGTGAAAAACTGTTTTTT
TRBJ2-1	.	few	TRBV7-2	CASSLGRREQFF	TGTGCCAGCAGCTTAGGTCGGAGAGAGCAGTTCTTC